The T cell receptor (beta chain) described here comes from a study of blood T cell repertoires in COVID-19. Study-level background: The study drew acute and convalescent COVID-19 samples from the United States, Italy and Spain. Sources were T cells, B-cell-depleted T cells, or PBMCs; the material itself was cDNA or gDNA.

Authors' processing steps: By means of reference gene primer amplification, nucleated cell counts were estimated. The assay was immunoSEQ multiplex PCR, and TCRdb's table has in-frame clones only and misses some. V and J calls and clone size are those listed in that table; D and trimming were worked out from the DNA. The table lists some 160,000 clones, about 90% of them singletons. Germline assignment: CDR1 LGHDT and CDR2 YNNKEL (reference sequence). This CDR3 contains 17 residues. V was pared by 0 bases and J by 6 bases, with 20 bases between. The V call is TRBV3-1 (or the pseudogene TRBV3-2), the J call TRBJ1-2; D is undetermined. This clonotype originated in a woman aged 70-85 years with acute or convalescent COVID-19. The sequenced material came from peripheral blood. DNA of the CDR3: TGTGCCAGCAGCCAAGATGGCCGGACTGCCGTTTTGGATGGCTACACCTTC. Its protein is CASSQDGRTAVLDGYTF.